The present T cell receptor (beta chain) was sequenced within a study of human T cells and chemical hapten exposure (dated by TCRdb to the early 2020s). The study in broad terms: For sensitization, 2% DPC in acetone was applied to a 2 cm by 2 cm area of upper inner arm skin. Patient blood was sampled pre-sensitization (week 0) and at 2, 6 and about 24 weeks after DPC sensitization. For TCR sequencing, blood came from approximately 29 alopecia patients at anywhere from one to four time points (pre-sensitization, 2, 6 and 24 weeks). Most of the patients in the cohort were female, and the cohort covered alopecia areata with under or over 50% scalp involvement, alopecia totalis and alopecia universalis. In alopecia patients, the study followed how the peripheral blood TCR repertoire changed in vivo over primary and secondary sensitization to diphenylcyclopropenone (DPC), a hapten. Throughout the study period of roughly five months, patients also received therapeutic DPC doses to the scalp every week. Patch testing on the upper back used Finn chambers containing 0.01% DPC, with scoring done after 6 days according to International Contact Dermatitis Research Group standards. Libraries were pooled for sequencing, and variation in per-sample TCR yields was attributed mainly to small differences in library volumes within the pool.

Per the publication, the time point label means: patch test 3, about 24 weeks after DPC sensitization. Per the publication, the treatment or condition label means: therapeutic diphenylcyclopropenone sensitization with weekly scalp DPC. At every patch-test visit, the blood draw took place before the patch test was put on. To be eligible, patients had to be aged 18 to 70, diagnosed with alopecia and judged suitable for DPC therapy, while pregnant patients were excluded. Total RNA was extracted from unfractionated whole blood that had been collected in Tempus Blood RNA tubes. Reading from cysteine to phenylalanine, the CDR3 counts 13 amino acids. CDR3 DNA only is kept here, 39 bases in frame from base 1. Taken from the germline V gene, the CDR1 and CDR2 loops are SQVTM and ANQGSEA. Of note for this clonotype: Its antigen target is currently unknown. Base qualities are not recorded, but no much larger clone differs from it by a single base.

The library was generated by RACE. Sequencing took place on a NextSeq 500. Library preparation attached unique molecular identifiers to individual cDNA molecules for quantitative, reproducible TCR counting. For every blood RNA sample, sequencing covered both the TCR alpha and TCR beta chains. In the source study's methods: Samples had a median of about 96,000 TCRs, with a range from about 23,224 to 750,000. The Decombinator software suite was used to annotate V, J and CDR3 in the TCR reads. To make PS versus PT1 abundance plots, every sample was subsampled to the same number of TCRs (28,000). Expanded TCRs were defined as absent before sensitization and observed at least eight times at the 2-week time point. TCRdb trimmed public reads at Q25 via fastp, called clones via MiXCR and kept in-frame beta chains. Each CDR3 protein appears once, grouped with its most common genes and DNA. TCRdb, rather than the study authors, made the V and J calls. Recorded for this sample are about 160,000 distinct CDR3 sequences; around a quarter of them occurred a single time. The biggest ten clones account for around 2.3% of the sample.

Beyond this particular receptor, the publication reports: Alopecia, a presumed autoimmune disease, was present in all patients, so the immune response of the patients might differ from that of healthy individuals. The number of PT1 expanded TCRs positively correlated with patch test score, significant at thresholds 8, 16 and 32 but not 4. After repeated subsampling, changes were observed in the strength of the expansion versus patch-test correlation and in the threshold at which the correlation became significant. Significantly more large CDR3 similarity clusters were formed by expanded TCRs than by pre-sensitization or healthy control sets, consistent with antigen-driven responses. The number of TCRs above 1 in 1000 frequency did not change with DPC sensitization; there was no evidence of global repertoire structure alterations.

The chain joins TRBV29-1 to TRBJ2-2, and TRBD1 aligns with 12 junction nucleotides. The sample was whole blood, taken in connection with sensitization to the hapten diphenylcyclopropenone (DPC). The clonotype originates from a woman aged 18-35 years with alopecia areata. Some clones in this sample may be carry-over from other donors' samples. The CDR3 is CTSGQGAGGELFF. The sequenced DNA is TGCACCTCGGGACAGGGGGCCGGCGGGGAGCTGTTTTTT.